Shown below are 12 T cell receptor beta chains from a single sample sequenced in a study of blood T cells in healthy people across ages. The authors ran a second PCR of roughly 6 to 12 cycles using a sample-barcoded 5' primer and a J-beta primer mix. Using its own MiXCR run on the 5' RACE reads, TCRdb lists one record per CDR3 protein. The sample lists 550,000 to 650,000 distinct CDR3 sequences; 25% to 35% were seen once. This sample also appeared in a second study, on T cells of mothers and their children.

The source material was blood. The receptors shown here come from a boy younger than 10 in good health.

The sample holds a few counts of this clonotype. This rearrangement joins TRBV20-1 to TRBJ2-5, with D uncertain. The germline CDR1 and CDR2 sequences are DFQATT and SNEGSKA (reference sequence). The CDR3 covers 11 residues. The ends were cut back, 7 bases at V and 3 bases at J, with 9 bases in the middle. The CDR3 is CSVGKEETQYF. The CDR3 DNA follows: TGCAGTGTTGGGAAGGAAGAGACCCAGTACTTC.

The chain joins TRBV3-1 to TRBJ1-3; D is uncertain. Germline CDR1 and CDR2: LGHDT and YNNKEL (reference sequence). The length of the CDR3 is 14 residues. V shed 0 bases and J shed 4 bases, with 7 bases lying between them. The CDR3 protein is CASSQDVPGNTIYF. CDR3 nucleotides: TGTGCCAGCAGCCAAGATGTACCCGGAAACACCATATATTTT.

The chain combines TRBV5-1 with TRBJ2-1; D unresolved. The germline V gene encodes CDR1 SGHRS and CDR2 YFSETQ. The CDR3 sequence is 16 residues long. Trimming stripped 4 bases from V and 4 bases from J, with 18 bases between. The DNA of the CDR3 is TGCGCCAGCAGCCTCGTTACAGAATCTCTTTACAATGAGCAGTTCTTC. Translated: CASSLVTESLYNEQFF.

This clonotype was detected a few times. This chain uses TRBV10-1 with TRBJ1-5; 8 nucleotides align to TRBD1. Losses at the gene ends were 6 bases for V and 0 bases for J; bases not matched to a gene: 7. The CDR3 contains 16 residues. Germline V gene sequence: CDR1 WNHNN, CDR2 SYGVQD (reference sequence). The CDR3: CASRHDRGNSNQPQHF. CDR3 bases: TGCGCCAGCAGACATGACAGGGGCAATAGCAATCAGCCCCAGCATTTT.

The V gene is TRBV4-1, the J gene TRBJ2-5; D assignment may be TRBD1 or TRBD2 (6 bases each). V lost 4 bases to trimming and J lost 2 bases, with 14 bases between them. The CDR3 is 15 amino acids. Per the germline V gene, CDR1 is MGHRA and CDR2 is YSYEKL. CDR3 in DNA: TGCGCCAGCAGCCCACTTCCGGGGGCTCAAGAGACCCAGTACTTC. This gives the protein CASSPLPGAQETQYF.

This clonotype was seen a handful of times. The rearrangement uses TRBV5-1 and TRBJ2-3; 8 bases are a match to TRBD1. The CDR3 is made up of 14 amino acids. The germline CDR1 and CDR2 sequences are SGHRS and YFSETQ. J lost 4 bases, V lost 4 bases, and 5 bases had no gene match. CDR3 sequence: CASSIGQGSDTQYF. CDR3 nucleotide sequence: TGCGCCAGCAGCATCGGACAGGGTTCAGATACGCAGTATTTT.

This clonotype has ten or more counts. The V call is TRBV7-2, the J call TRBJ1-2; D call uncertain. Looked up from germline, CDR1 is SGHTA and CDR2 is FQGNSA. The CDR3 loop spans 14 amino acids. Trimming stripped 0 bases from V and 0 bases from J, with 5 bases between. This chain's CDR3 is CASSLASANYGYTF. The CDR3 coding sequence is TGTGCCAGCAGCTTAGCATCCGCTAACTATGGCTACACCTTC.

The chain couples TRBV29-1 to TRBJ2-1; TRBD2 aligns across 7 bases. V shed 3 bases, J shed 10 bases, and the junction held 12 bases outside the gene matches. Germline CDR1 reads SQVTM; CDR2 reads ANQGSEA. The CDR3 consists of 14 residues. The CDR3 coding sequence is TGCAGCGTTGAGGTGCCCCGGCAGGGAGGGGAGCAGTTCTTC. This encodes CSVEVPRQGGEQFF.

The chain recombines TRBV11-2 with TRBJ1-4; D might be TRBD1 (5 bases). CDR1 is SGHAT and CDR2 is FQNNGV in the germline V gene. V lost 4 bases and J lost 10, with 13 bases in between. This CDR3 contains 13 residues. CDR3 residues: CASSWTREGKLFF. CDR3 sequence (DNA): TGTGCCAGCAGCTGGACCAGGGAGGGAAAACTGTTTTTT.

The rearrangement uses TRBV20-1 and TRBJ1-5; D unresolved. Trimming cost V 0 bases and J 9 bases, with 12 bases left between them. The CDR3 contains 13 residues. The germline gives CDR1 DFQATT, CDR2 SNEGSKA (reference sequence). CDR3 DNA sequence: TGCAGTGCTAGAGAAATTTTGAGGGTGCCCCAGCATTTT. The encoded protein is CSAREILRVPQHF.

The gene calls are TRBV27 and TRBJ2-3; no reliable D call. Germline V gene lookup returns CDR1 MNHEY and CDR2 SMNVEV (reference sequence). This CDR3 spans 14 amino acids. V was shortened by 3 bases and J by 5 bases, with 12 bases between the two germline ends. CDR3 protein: CASSLRPYVDTQYF. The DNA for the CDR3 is TGTGCCAGCAGTTTGCGCCCCTACGTAGATACGCAGTATTTT.

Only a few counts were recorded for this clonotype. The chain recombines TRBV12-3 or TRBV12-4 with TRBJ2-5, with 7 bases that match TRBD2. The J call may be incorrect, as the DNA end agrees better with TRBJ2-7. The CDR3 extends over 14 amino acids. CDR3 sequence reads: CASSFGGRADEQYF. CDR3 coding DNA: TGTGCCAGCAGTTTTGGTGGGAGGGCCGACGAGCAGTACTTC.